This T cell receptor (beta chain) originates from a study of CD8+CD57+ T cells in acquired aplastic anemia. CD8+CD57+ cell expansion, shown by flow cytometry, had occurred in the patients selected for sequencing. V was trimmed by 4 bases and J by 4 bases, leaving 15 bases between them. Germline V gene data show CDR1 as SGHRS and CDR2 as YFSETQ. The CDR3 length is 14 residues. Concerning this clonotype: What it binds is unknown.

Study-level findings and limits: Patients and controls shared over 25 CD8+ CDR3 sequences.

Using genomic DNA as the template, TCR beta VDJ and CDR3 profiling was carried out. MiXCR, applied by TCRdb to the reads, yields one record per CDR3 protein. The sample holds some 200,000 distinct CDR3 sequences; 65% are singletons and the top ten take 58%. This chain links TRBV5-1 with TRBJ2-7, with D perhaps assigned TRBD1 or TRBD2 (5 bases each). Sequenced input: sorted CD4+, CD8+, or CD8+CD57+ T cells (not recorded which) from PBMCs. This TCR came from a human donor with aplastic anemia. As DNA, the CDR3 is TGCGCCAGCAGCCCGGGACCCGAAAGATACGAGCAGTACTTC. Protein product: CASSPGPERYEQYF.